The 5 T cell receptor beta chains below all came from one sample that was sequenced in a study of CD8 T cells in Susac syndrome. The RNA input was about 0.45 to 1 ug, and it was reverse transcribed with random hexamers. TCRdb redid the calling of the immunoSEQ multiplex PCR reads with MiXCR, one entry per CDR3 protein. This sample yields around 200,000 distinct CDR3 sequences, of which more than 85% are seen a single time; approximately 0.082% belongs to the top ten. Sequencing was done on a sample of CD4+ T cells from PBMCs. These receptors originate from a human donor with multiple sclerosis.

The chain recombines TRBV30 with TRBJ1-1; a possible D gene is TRBD1 (5 bases). The V end lost 5 bases, the J end lost 5 bases, and 15 bases lay between the germline ends. The CDR3 is made up of 13 amino acids. The germline V gene encodes CDR1 GTSNPN and CDR2 SVGIG (reference sequence). CDR3 region: CAWGEGVGTEAFF. The DNA for the CDR3 is TGTGCCTGGGGAGAAGGGGTAGGGACTGAAGCTTTCTTT.

This sequence joins TRBV29-1 and TRBJ1-2, with a possible D match to TRBD1 (5 bases). This CDR3 contains 12 residues. Trimming stripped 5 bases from V and 8 bases from J, with 15 bases between. Germline CDR1 reads SQVTM; CDR2 reads ANQGSEA. The CDR3, as DNA: TGCAGCGTTACAGGACGGGTTTCGGGCTACACCTTC. It encodes CSVTGRVSGYTF.

The rearrangement joins TRBV29-1 to TRBJ1-3; D uncertain. Trimming cost V 6 bases and J 0 bases, with 12 bases left between them. The CDR3 totals 14 residues. CDR1 is SQVTM, CDR2 ANQGSEA, per germline. The CDR3 protein is CSVLVSSSGNTIYF. The CDR3 DNA sequence: TGCAGCGTGTTGGTTTCGAGCTCTGGAAACACCATATATTTT.

V is TRBV27 and J is TRBJ1-5; tentative D call: TRBD1 (5 bases). Germline V CDR1 and CDR2: MNHEY, SMNVEV (reference sequence). This CDR3 spans 13 amino acids. Trimming took 8 bases from V and 4 from J, leaving 12 bases between them. The CDR3: CASSGGENQPQHF. The CDR3 DNA is TGTGCCAGCTCCGGGGGGGAAAATCAGCCCCAGCATTTT.

The CDR3 bases are TGCGCCAGCAGCTTGATGGGACAGGGAAACAATGAGCAGTTCTTC. Translation: CASSLMGQGNNEQFF. The V call is TRBV5-1, the J call TRBJ2-1, with 9 bases identical to TRBD1. There are 15 residues in the CDR3. V was clipped by 1 base and J by 5 bases; unmatched bases: 4. CDR1 is SGHRS and CDR2 is YFSETQ in the germline V gene.